This is a list of T cell receptor beta chains from one sample in a study of cytomegalovirus exposure and HLA in healthy donors. Sequencing was performed with immunoSEQ multiplex PCR; in TCRdb, only in-frame clones are kept and a portion is missing. The data show over 130,000 clones, about four fifths seen once. Sequencing was carried out using PBMCs. The receptor source for this set is a male donor in good health and CMV-seronegative. The CDR3 runs from the conserved cysteine through the conserved F or W. Fields, in order: clone size, J gene, V gene, D gene, CDR3 DNA, CDR3 protein. The D gene is left open where the match is weak. Not all rows give a size; the values are once, few, many and, for expanded clones, a class.

.	TRBJ2-3	TRBV5-4	.	TGTGCCAGCAGCCGGGATTCAAGCACAGATACGCAGTATTTT	CASSRDSSTDTQYF
.	TRBJ1-2	TRBV6-5	.	TGTGCCAGCAGTTACTCTTTCGGGGGGGCCAATGGCTACACCTTC	CASSYSFGGANGYTF
once	TRBJ2-7	TRBV5-4	.	TGTGCCAGCAAGATGGCAGGCGAAACGAACGAGCAGTACTTC	CASKMAGETNEQYF
.	TRBJ2-1	TRBV19	TRBD2	TGTGCCAGTAGGATTACTCCGGGACTAGCAGGCGAGCAGTTCTTC	CASRITPGLAGEQFF
.	TRBJ2-1	TRBV27	.	.	CASSFGAGAFRELF
once	TRBJ2-7	TRBV7-6	.	TGTGCCAGCAGCCCCTCTACCTACGAGCAGTACTTC	CASSPSTYEQYF
.	TRBJ2-1	TRBV30	.	TGTGCCTGGAGTGAGACGTGGGCGAGTGAGCAGTTCTTC	CAWSETWASEQFF
.	TRBJ2-7	TRBV18	TRBD2	TGTGCCAGCTCACCTAGAGGGGCGCTAGCGGGAGAAACTGGCGAGCAGTACTTC	CASSPRGALAGETGEQYF
.	TRBJ1-1	TRBV28	TRBD1	TGTGCCAGCAGTCCGAGGAACAGGGGGCTCGGAGCTTTCTTT	CASSPRNRGLGAFF
.	TRBJ1-2	TRBV7-9	TRBD1	TGTGCCAGCAGCACCAGGGACAGGGGTGGCTACACCTTC	CASSTRDRGGYTF
.	TRBJ2-3	TRBV5-1	.	TGCGCCAGCAGCCCTGAGGCCGCCCAGGGGGGAGATACGCAGTATTTT	CASSPEAAQGGDTQYF
few	TRBJ1-2	TRBV6-4	.	TGTGCCAGCTCTAGAATTCCGAAAGCTAACTATGGCTACACCTTC	CASSRIPKANYGYTF
.	TRBJ2-1	TRBV4-3	TRBD2	TGCGCCAGCAGCCAAGATTTACTAGCGGGAACAAGCAATGAGCAGTTCTTC	CASSQDLLAGTSNEQFF
.	TRBJ2-7	TRBV6-1	.	TGTGCCAGTGTTCCGAGCTCCTACGAGCAGTACTTC	CASVPSSYEQYF
.	TRBJ2-1	TRBV19	TRBD2	TGTGCCAGTAGTATAGCACTAGCGGAAACTAACAATGAGCAGTTCTTC	CASSIALAETNNEQFF
few	TRBJ2-1	TRBV19	.	TGTGCCAGTAGTGTCGGGGTGAACAATGAGCAGTTCTTC	CASSVGVNNEQFF
.	TRBJ1-2	TRBV30	.	TGTGCCTGGAGTAGCACAGCCTATGGCTACACCTTC	CAWSSTAYGYTF
.	TRBJ2-1	TRBV5-1	.	TGCGCCAGCAGCCGCGAAAGACAGGGCGGGACCTACAATGAGCAGTTCTTC	CASSRERQGGTYNEQFF
.	TRBJ2-5	TRBV27	TRBD2	TGTGCCAGCAGAACCTACCTAGCGGGGCAAGAGACCCAGTACTTC	CASRTYLAGQETQYF
.	TRBJ1-2	TRBV7-2	TRBD1	TGTGCCAGCAGCGGACAGGGGGCGCTAGGCTACACCTTC	CASSGQGALGYTF
once	TRBJ2-3	TRBV5-1	TRBD2	TGCGCCAGCAGCTTGCGGGGGAGGGGAGCGGTTACAGATACGCAGTATTTT	CASSLRGRGAVTDTQYF
.	TRBJ1-2	TRBV5-1	TRBD1	TGCGCCAGCACCGTGGACAGGGCAGGGAGTGGCTACACCTTC	CASTVDRAGSGYTF
.	TRBJ1-2	TRBV19	.	TGTGCCAGTAGTCCCGACTCCACCGGTTACTATGGCTACACCTTC	CASSPDSTGYYGYTF
.	TRBJ2-2	TRBV9	.	TGTGCCAGCACCACTCAGGGCCTCGGGGAGCTGTTTTTT	CASTTQGLGELFF
.	TRBJ2-7	TRBV6-1	TRBD2	TGTGCCAGCAGCTTACTAGCGGGAGGGTACGAGCAGTACTTC	CASSLLAGGYEQYF
.	TRBJ2-1	TRBV4-3	TRBD2	TGCGCCAGCAGCCAAGATTTGTCAGCGGGGTTCTACAATGAGCAGTTCTTC	CASSQDLSAGFYNEQFF
.	TRBJ2-7	TRBV27	.	TGTGCCAGCAGTAAGATACTAGATCCCGACGAGCAGTACTTC	CASSKILDPDEQYF
.	TRBJ2-1	TRBV7-9	TRBD2	TGTGCCAGCAGCCAACTAGCGGGACTAGGGGGTGAGCAGTTCTTC	CASSQLAGLGGEQFF
.	TRBJ2-5	TRBV6-4	.	TGTGCCAGCAGTGGGGCGCGGGGCGGACGGACCCAGTACTTC	CASSGARGGRTQYF
.	TRBJ2-1	TRBV11-2	.	TGTGCCAGCAGCCTTGGGGGCGGGAGAGAGCAGTTCTTC	CASSLGGGREQFF
.	TRBJ2-7	TRBV27	.	TGTGCCAGCAGTTTGACCAGGCCGGGATACGAGCAGTACTTC	CASSLTRPGYEQYF
.	TRBJ2-7	TRBV7-9	TRBD2	TGTTCCAGCACCGAGGGGGGGACTAGTTCCTACGAGCAGTACTTC	CSSTEGGTSSYEQYF
.	TRBJ1-5	TRBV7-9	.	TGTGCCAGCAGCTTAGCACACAATCAGCCCCAGCATTTT	CASSLAHNQPQHF
.	TRBJ1-1	TRBV6-6	.	TGTGCCAGCAGTTACTGGGGAGGGAGTGAAGCTTTCTTT	CASSYWGGSEAFF
.	TRBJ1-3	TRBV6-1	.	TGTGCCAGCCGGGAGGCCTCTGGAAACACCATATATTTT	CASREASGNTIYF
.	TRBJ2-7	TRBV19	.	TGTGCCAGTAGTATAGACCAGCGGAGCTACGAGCAGTACTTC	CASSIDQRSYEQYF
.	TRBJ2-3	TRBV6-6	TRBD2	TGTGCCACTCTAGCGGGGGGGGCAGATACGCAGTATTTT	CATLAGGADTQYF
.	TRBJ1-5	TRBV7-8	.	TGTGCCAGCAGCTTCATCAGGGACAATCAGCCCCAGCATTTT	CASSFIRDNQPQHF
.	TRBJ1-3	TRBV4-1	.	TGCGCCAGCAGCGGTGCAGGGCCGACCTCTGGAAACACCATATATTTT	CASSGAGPTSGNTIYF
.	TRBJ1-1	TRBV25-1	TRBD1	TGTGCCAGCAGTCGACAGGGGAGGACTGAAGCTTTCTTT	CASSRQGRTEAFF